This T cell receptor beta chain was observed in a study of a mutant IDH1 vaccine in newly diagnosed glioma. Time point given: week 5, during vaccination. One vaccine dose held 300 ug of mutant IDH1 20-mer peptide and came with topical imiquimod. This clone occurred a few times. Its antigen is not known. Only in-frame clones appear in the TCRdb table, and some are missing; sequencing was by immunoSEQ multiplex PCR. The sample includes tens of thousands of clones, 65% to 90% of them seen just once. Trimming removed 1 base at V and 2 bases at J, with 8 bases between. The CDR3 has 13 residues. Germline CDR1 and CDR2: GTSNPN and SVGIG (reference sequence).

The source material was PBMCs, sampled from a glioma patient whose treatment included an IDH1 peptide vaccine. The TCR was taken from a woman aged 18-29 years with glioma. Some clones in this sample may be carry-over from other donors' samples. The chain recombines TRBV30 with TRBJ1-2; D gene uncertain. Here the CDR3 DNA reads TGTGCCTGGAGTGAGCCCGGGAACTATGGCTACACCTTC. Translating gives CAWSEPGNYGYTF.